The 14 T cell receptor beta chains given below trace back to one sample, sequenced in a study of neoadjuvant anti-PD-1 for oral cavity cancer. Documented time point: after neoadjuvant nivolumab, at surgical resection. The method was immunoSEQ multiplex PCR; TCRdb's version includes in-frame clones alone and lacks a portion of them. The sample lists over 11,000 clones; 75% were seen once. Sequences were derived from PBMCs, sampled after nivolumab (anti-PD-1) treatment. The receptors were sampled from a person aged 35-79 years with oral cavity squamous cell carcinoma.

The V call is TRBV6-5, the J call TRBJ2-1; 8 positions match TRBD2. Losses at the gene ends were 5 bases for V and 10 bases for J; bases not matched to a gene: 7. Germline CDR1 is MNHEY and CDR2 is SVGAGI. CDR3 size: 13 residues. The CDR3 reads CASSTTSGSEQFF. DNA of the CDR3: TGTGCCAGCAGTACAACTAGCGGCTCGGAGCAGTTCTTC.

The chain links TRBV19 to TRBJ2-5, with 7 bases lining up with TRBD2. CDR1 is LNHDA, CDR2 SQIVND, per germline (reference sequence). The CDR3 consists of 16 residues. The J segment lost 4 bases and the V segment lost 5 bases, leaving 13 bases of the junction unmatched. This CDR3 is CASSPYRAGDSETQYF. CDR3 DNA: TGTGCCAGTAGTCCTTACCGCGCGGGAGATTCAGAGACCCAGTACTTC.

The chain is built from TRBV27 and TRBJ2-3; TRBD1 agrees at 9 bases. The CDR3 contains 17 residues. With 0 bases clipped from V and 4 bases from J, the junction kept 8 bases outside the gene matches. Germline V gene sequence: CDR1 MNHEY, CDR2 SMNVEV (reference sequence). CDR3 sequence reads: CASSLSRQGVVSDTQYF. In DNA, the CDR3 is TGTGCCAGCAGTTTATCCAGACAGGGGGTGGTATCAGATACGCAGTATTTT.

This chain joins TRBV5-4 and TRBJ1-1, with 7 positions matching TRBD1. The trim removed 5 bases at V and 5 bases at J, leaving 12 bases unmatched. The germline V gene has CDR1 SGHNT and CDR2 YYREEE (reference sequence). The CDR3 totals 15 residues. In DNA, the CDR3 is TGTGCCAGCAGGCGCCGGGACAGCCCCTTGACTGAAGCTTTCTTT. As protein: CASRRRDSPLTEAFF.

V and J are TRBV11-1 and TRBJ2-3; D might be TRBD2 (6 bases). V gave up 2 bases and J gave up 5 bases, with 8 bases separating them. CDR1 and CDR2 (germline): SGHAT, FQDESV (reference sequence). The CDR3 runs 13 residues. Here the CDR3 DNA reads TGTGCCAGCAGCTTACGGGGGTTAGATACGCAGTATTTT. It codes for CASSLRGLDTQYF.

The chain combines TRBV5-8 with TRBJ1-2; perhaps TRBD1 as D (6 bases). Trimming stripped 4 bases from V and 3 bases from J, with 10 bases between. The CDR3 runs to 13 residues. From germline, CDR1 is SGHTS and CDR2 YDEGEE. The CDR3 region is CASSAAGDYGYTF. The CDR3 DNA sequence: TGTGCCAGCAGCGCGGCAGGGGACTATGGCTACACCTTC.

The J gene is TRBJ1-1, the V gene TRBV28; a possible D gene is TRBD1 (6 bases). V lost 6 bases and J 4 bases, leaving 12 bases between the germline ends. The length of the CDR3 is 13 residues. From germline, CDR1 is MDHEN and CDR2 SYDVKM. The chain's CDR3 is CASSPDRFTEAFF. As DNA, the CDR3 is TGTGCCAGCAGCCCGGACAGATTCACTGAAGCTTTCTTT. Looking up the rest from reference TRBV28 and TRBJ1-1 gives the full variable domain: DVKVTQSSRYLVKRTGEKVFLECVQDMDHENMFWYRQDPGLGLRLIYFSYDVKMKEKGDIPEGYSVSREKKERFSLILESASTNQTSMYLCASSPDRFTEAFFGQGTRLTVV.

The V and J genes are TRBV5-6 and TRBJ1-6; D not resolved. The V gene lost 2 bases and the J gene lost 8 bases, with 11 bases spanning the gap. The germline V gene has CDR1 SGHDT and CDR2 YYEEEE. This CDR3 comprises 14 residues. CDR3 loop: CASSFWGLYSPLHF. CDR3 bases: TGTGCCAGCAGCTTTTGGGGTTTGTATTCACCCCTCCACTTT.

The chain links TRBV5-8 to TRBJ1-6; 8 bases are a match to TRBD1. Losses at the gene ends were 1 base for V and 7 bases for J; bases not matched to a gene: 10. The CDR3 extends over 17 amino acids. Germline lookup yields CDR1 SGHTS and CDR2 YDEGEE. CDR3 residues: CASSLWQGAEMNSPLHF. The CDR3 DNA follows: TGTGCCAGCAGCTTGTGGCAGGGGGCAGAAATGAATTCACCCCTCCACTTT.

The gene calls are TRBV5-1 and TRBJ2-3; TRBD2 is a possible D gene (7 bases). The CDR3 is 14 amino acids. V lost 3 bases and J lost 5, with 13 bases in between. Germline values: CDR1 SGHRS, CDR2 YFSETQ. The CDR3, as DNA: TGCGCCAGCAGCTATGGGGGGGCGGTAGATACGCAGTATTTT. As protein: CASSYGGAVDTQYF.

This chain connects TRBV11-2 to TRBJ1-1, with D uncertain. Trimming shortened V by 1 base and J by 2 bases, and 14 bases separated the two germline ends. The CDR3 is 16 residues long. Germline loops: CDR1 SGHAT, CDR2 FQNNGV. The CDR3 protein is CASSLVLRTGNTEAFF. The CDR3, as DNA: TGTGCCAGCAGCTTAGTCCTCCGGACGGGAAACACTGAAGCTTTCTTT.

This clone was observed a few times. The rearrangement joins TRBV4-2 to TRBJ2-3; the D call may be TRBD1 or TRBD2 (5 bases each). This CDR3 is built from 18 residues. Deletions cut 4 bases from V and 4 bases from J, with 24 bases between. From germline, CDR1 is LGHNA and CDR2 YNFKEQ. CDR3 sequence: CASSPFDTGILGADTQYF. As DNA, the CDR3 is TGTGCCAGCAGCCCCTTCGATACCGGGATCCTAGGGGCAGATACGCAGTATTTT.

The chain has TRBV20-1 and TRBJ2-1; D gene ambiguous. Trimming removed 2 bases from V and 7 bases from J, with 6 bases in between. The germline CDR1 and CDR2 sequences are DFQATT and SNEGSKA (reference sequence). CDR3 length equals 11 residues. The CDR3 coding sequence is TGCAGTGCTAGATTTGGGAATGAGCAGTTCTTC. It encodes CSARFGNEQFF.

This clone has just a few counts. This sequence joins TRBV7-9 and TRBJ2-1; 8 nucleotides agree with TRBD1. Germline V CDR1 and CDR2: SEHNR, FQNEAQ (reference sequence). The CDR3 runs 15 residues. V dropped 5 bases and J dropped 5; count of bases not matched to a gene: 8. Here the CDR3 reads CASSPQGVFDNEQFF. CDR3 DNA sequence: TGTGCCAGCAGCCCACAGGGGGTGTTCGACAATGAGCAGTTCTTC.